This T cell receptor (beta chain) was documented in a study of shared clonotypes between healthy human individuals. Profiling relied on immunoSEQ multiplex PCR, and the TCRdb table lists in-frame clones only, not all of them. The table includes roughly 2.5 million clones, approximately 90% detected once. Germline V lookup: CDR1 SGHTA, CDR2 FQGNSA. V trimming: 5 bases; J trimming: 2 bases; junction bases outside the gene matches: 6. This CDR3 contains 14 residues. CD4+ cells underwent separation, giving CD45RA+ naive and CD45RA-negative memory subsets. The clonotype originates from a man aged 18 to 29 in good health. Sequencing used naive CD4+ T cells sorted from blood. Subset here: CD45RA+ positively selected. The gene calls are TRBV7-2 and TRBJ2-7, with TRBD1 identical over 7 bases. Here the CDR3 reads CASSTQGSAYEQYF. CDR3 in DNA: TGTGCCAGCAGCACACAGGGGAGCGCCTACGAGCAGTACTTC.